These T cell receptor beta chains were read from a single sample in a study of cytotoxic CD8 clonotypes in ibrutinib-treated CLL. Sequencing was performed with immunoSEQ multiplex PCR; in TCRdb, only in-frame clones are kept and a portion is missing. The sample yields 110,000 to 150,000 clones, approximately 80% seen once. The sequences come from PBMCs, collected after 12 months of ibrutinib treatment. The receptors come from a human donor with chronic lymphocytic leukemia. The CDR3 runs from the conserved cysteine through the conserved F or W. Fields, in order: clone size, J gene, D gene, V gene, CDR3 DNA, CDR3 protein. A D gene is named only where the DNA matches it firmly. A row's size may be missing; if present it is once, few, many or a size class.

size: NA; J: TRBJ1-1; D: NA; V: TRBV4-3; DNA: TGCGCCAGCAGCCAAGATGGAATGATCCAAAAAGCTTTCTTT; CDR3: CASSQDGMIQKAFF
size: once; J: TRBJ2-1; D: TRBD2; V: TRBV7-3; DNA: TGTGCCAGCAGCTTAACTGGGACTAGCGGGTACAATGAGCAGTTCTTC; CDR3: CASSLTGTSGYNEQFF
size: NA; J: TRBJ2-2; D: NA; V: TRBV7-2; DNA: TGTGCCAGCAGCTCCGCTCCAAGCCGGGCCGGGGAGCTGTTTTTT; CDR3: CASSSAPSRAGELFF
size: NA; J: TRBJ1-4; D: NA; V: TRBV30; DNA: TGTGCCCGAAAACCTGTCGGGACGAAAGATGAAAAACTGTTTTTT; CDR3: CARKPVGTKDEKLFF
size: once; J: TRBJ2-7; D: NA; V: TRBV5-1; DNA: TGCGCCAGCAGCCGGGGACAAGAGAAATCCTACGAGCAGTACTTC; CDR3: CASSRGQEKSYEQYF
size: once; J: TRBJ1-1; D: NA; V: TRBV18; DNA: TGTGCCAGCTCACACGGACGGGCTGAGAACACTGAAGCTTTCTTT; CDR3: CASSHGRAENTEAFF
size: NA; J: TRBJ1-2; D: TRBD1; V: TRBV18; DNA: TGTGCCAGCTCACCCTGGACAGGGGAAAGCTATGGCTACACCTTC; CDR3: CASSPWTGESYGYTF
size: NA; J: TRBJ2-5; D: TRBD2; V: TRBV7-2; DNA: TGTGCCAGCAGCTTAGAAGCGGGCGGGAGGTCGGTTAGCCAGTACTTC; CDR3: CASSLEAGGRSVSQYF
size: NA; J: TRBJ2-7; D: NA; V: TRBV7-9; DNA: TGTGCCAGCAGCTTCAGCCCCCTCGCTGGAGAGCAGTACTTC; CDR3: CASSFSPLAGEQYF
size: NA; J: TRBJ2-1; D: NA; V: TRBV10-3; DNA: TGTGCCATCAGGAGGGAACAGGCTGTCGATGAGCAGTTCTTC; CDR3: CAIRREQAVDEQFF
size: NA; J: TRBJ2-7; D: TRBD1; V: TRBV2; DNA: TGTGCCAGCACCGGACAGGGGGTTGCATACGAGCAGTACTTC; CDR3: CASTGQGVAYEQYF
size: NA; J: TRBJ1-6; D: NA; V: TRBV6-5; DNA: TGTGCCAGCAGTTATTTCGTGGGGAATAATTCACCCCTCCACTTT; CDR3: CASSYFVGNNSPLHF
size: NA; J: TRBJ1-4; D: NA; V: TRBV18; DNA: TGTGCCAGCTCTCGGGACGCCCCAACTAATGAAAAACTGTTTTTT; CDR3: CASSRDAPTNEKLFF
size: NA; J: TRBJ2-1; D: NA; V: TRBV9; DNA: TGTGCCAGCAGCATGAGGAATGAGCAGTTCTTC; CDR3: CASSMRNEQFF
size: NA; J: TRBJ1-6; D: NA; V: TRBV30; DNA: TGTGCCTGGAGTGTAAGCGATTCACCCCTCCACTTT; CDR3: CAWSVSDSPLHF
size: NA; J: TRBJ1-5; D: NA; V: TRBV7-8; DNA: TGTGCCAGCAGCTTAGGTACAGGGAGAGTAGGTCAGCCCCAGCATTTT; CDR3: CASSLGTGRVGQPQHF